Listed below are T cell receptor beta chains from one sample, sequenced in a study of beta chain features in type 1 diabetes. Some clones are missing from TCRdb's copy, which holds only in-frame ones; the method was immunoSEQ multiplex PCR. The sample holds 300,000 or so clones, less than 9.5% seen once. Sample: central memory CD4+ T cells from blood. The receptors stem from a woman younger than 30 in good health. Each CDR3 is given with its conserved first and last residue. A D gene is named only where the DNA matches it firmly. Clone size appears in some rows only: once, few, many, or a class for an expanded clone.

TRBJ1-3	NA	NA	TRBV6-6	CASAPDGQFRGNTIYF	TGTGCCTCCGCCCCGGACGGCCAGTTCCGAGGAAACACCATATATTTT
TRBJ1-5	NA	few	TRBV6-6	CASRGRWVHQPQHF	TGTGCCAGCAGGGGCAGGTGGGTCCATCAGCCCCAGCATTTT
TRBJ2-5	NA	NA	TRBV14	CASSRYQETQYF	TGTGCCAGCAGCCGGTACCAAGAGACCCAGTACTTC
TRBJ2-5	NA	few	TRBV9	CASSVEGQAQTQYF	TGTGCCAGCAGCGTAGAGGGGCAGGCTCAGACCCAGTACTTC
TRBJ2-1	TRBD2	few	TRBV29-1	CSADPGGLAGVYNEQFF	TGCAGCGCCGATCCCGGGGGGCTAGCGGGAGTCTACAATGAGCAGTTCTTC
TRBJ1-2	NA	few	TRBV29-1	CSVGDSGGANYGYTF	TGCAGCGTTGGGGACTCTGGGGGAGCAAACTATGGCTACACCTTC
TRBJ1-2	NA	NA	TRBV14	CASSPDPNYGYTF	TGTGCCAGCAGCCCCGATCCCAACTATGGCTACACCTTC
TRBJ2-5	NA	NA	TRBV5-1	CASSDGSGRQETQYF	TGCGCCAGCAGTGACGGGAGCGGTAGGCAAGAGACCCAGTACTTC
TRBJ1-5	NA	NA	TRBV10-2	CASSAQGNQPQHF	TGCGCCAGCAGTGCGCAGGGCAATCAGCCCCAGCATTTT
TRBJ2-3	TRBD2	few	TRBV7-2	CASSREAGVGTDTQYF	TGTGCCAGCAGCCGGGAAGCGGGAGTGGGCACAGATACGCAGTATTTT
TRBJ2-7	NA	NA	TRBV7-9	CASSLDGSRTYEQYF	TGTGCCAGCAGCTTAGACGGATCCAGGACATACGAGCAGTACTTC
TRBJ2-7	TRBD2	few	TRBV5-1	CASSLAETSRRGEQYF	TGCGCCAGCAGCTTGGCCGAGACTAGCCGCCGGGGAGAGCAGTACTTC
TRBJ2-1	NA	few	TRBV19	CASSIDRGLGQGNEQFF	TGTGCCAGTAGTATAGATCGAGGACTAGGTCAGGGGAATGAGCAGTTCTTC
TRBJ2-7	TRBD1	NA	TRBV6-6	CASSYKGAGKYEQYF	TGTGCCAGCAGTTATAAGGGGGCTGGGAAATACGAGCAGTACTTC
TRBJ2-3	NA	NA	TRBV6-6	CASSYSNGRSTDTQYF	TGTGCCAGCAGTTACTCGAATGGCAGGTCCACAGATACGCAGTATTTT
TRBJ2-3	TRBD2	few	TRBV19	CASTEGGRGYTQYF	TGTGCCAGTACAGAAGGCGGGAGGGGCTATACGCAGTATTTT
TRBJ2-5	NA	few	TRBV5-1	CASRSDNQETQYF	TGCGCCAGCAGATCGGACAACCAAGAGACCCAGTACTTC
TRBJ1-2	NA	many	TRBV9	CASSVGTSYGYTF	TGTGCCAGCAGCGTCGGCACCAGTTATGGCTACACCTTC
TRBJ2-3	NA	few	TRBV29-1	CSVDRAGTDTQYF	TGCAGCGTTGACAGGGCCGGCACAGATACGCAGTATTTT
TRBJ2-1	TRBD2	few	TRBV18	CASSPSAGGVYEQFF	TGTGCCAGCTCACCATCCGCGGGAGGTGTCTATGAGCAGTTCTTC
TRBJ1-1	NA	NA	TRBV18	CASLPQQGRRTEAFF	TGTGCCAGCTTACCACAACAAGGGCGGAGGACTGAAGCTTTCTTT
TRBJ2-5	NA	few	TRBV7-2	CASSLRASQETQYF	TGTGCCAGCAGCTTAAGAGCGAGCCAAGAGACCCAGTACTTC
TRBJ2-1	NA	NA	TRBV18	CASSPVRGSDEQFF	TGTGCCAGCTCACCCGTTCGGGGAAGCGATGAGCAGTTCTTC
TRBJ2-3	TRBD2	few	TRBV9	CASSLTPPSGRGMGTQYF	TGTGCCAGCAGCCTGACCCCCCCTAGCGGGAGGGGCATGGGTACGCAGTATTTT
TRBJ1-2	NA	NA	TRBV5-4	CASSQPKTRGNDGYTF	TGTGCCAGCAGCCAACCGAAGACCCGGGGGAACGATGGCTACACCTTC
TRBJ2-1	TRBD2	NA	TRBV19	CASSMTSGRYNEQFF	TGTGCCAGTAGTATGACTAGCGGCAGGTACAATGAGCAGTTCTTC
TRBJ1-1	NA	NA	TRBV2	CASSETGMNTEAFF	TGTGCCAGCAGCGAGACAGGCATGAACACTGAAGCTTTCTTT
TRBJ2-2	TRBD2	NA	TRBV2	CASKESGRLFGELFF	TGTGCCAGCAAAGAGAGCGGGAGGCTGTTCGGGGAGCTGTTTTTT
TRBJ2-1	NA	few	TRBV5-6	CASSSFELASYNEQFF	TGTGCCAGCAGTTCATTCGAACTAGCCTCCTACAATGAGCAGTTCTTC